Detailed here is one TCR beta chain. The antigen is undetermined. The record originates from a study of cytomegalovirus exposure and HLA in healthy donors. Study-level results: Rarity held for most TCR sequences, but there were some public TCRs that occurred in many donors. The only immune exposure information that was available was CMV serostatus. It was approximately 160 TCR beta chains that were listed as cytomegalovirus-associated.

The PCR made use of 60 Vbeta and 13 Jbeta primers. Measured with immunoSEQ multiplex PCR; TCRdb has only the in-frame clones, and not every one. The sample has 100,000 or so clones, and its top ten clones hold approximately 0.6%. Germline V gives CDR1 SGHRS, CDR2 YFSETQ. Trimming at V came to 4 bases and at J to 8 bases, leaving 4 bases not matched to a gene. This CDR3 comprises 15 residues. The chain links TRBV5-1 to TRBJ1-6; TRBD1 agrees at 12 bases. This receptor was identified in a man in his fifties or sixties in good health and CMV-seronegative. The sample consisted of PBMCs. In nucleotides, the CDR3 is TGCGCCAGCAGCCCGGGACAGGGGGCTGATTCACCCCTCCACTTT. This encodes CASSPGQGADSPLHF.